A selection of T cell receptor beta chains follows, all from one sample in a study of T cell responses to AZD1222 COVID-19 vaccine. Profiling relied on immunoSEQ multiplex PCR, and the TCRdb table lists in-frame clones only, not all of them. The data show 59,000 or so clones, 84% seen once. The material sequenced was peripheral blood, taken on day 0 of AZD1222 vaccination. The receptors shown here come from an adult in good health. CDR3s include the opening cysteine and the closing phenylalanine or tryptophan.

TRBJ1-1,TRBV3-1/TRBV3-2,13,CASSRTQNTEAFF
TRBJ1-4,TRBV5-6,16,CASSLNQGLTNEKLFF
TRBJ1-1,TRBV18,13,CASSQGLDTEAFF
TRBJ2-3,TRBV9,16,CASSVVTSGTADTQYF
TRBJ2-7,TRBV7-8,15,CASTPRAPGPYEQYF
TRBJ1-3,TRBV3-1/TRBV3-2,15,CASSPAGSSGNTIYF
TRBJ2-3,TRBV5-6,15,CASRSQREYSDTQYF
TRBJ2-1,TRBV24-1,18,CATSDSSGRGRSYNEQFF
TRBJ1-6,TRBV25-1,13,CASRLGWNSPLHF
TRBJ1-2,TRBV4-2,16,CASSQDRFEDSYGYTF
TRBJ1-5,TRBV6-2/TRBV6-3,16,CASSPKPPRGNQPQHF
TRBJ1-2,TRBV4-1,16,CASSQDQGQVLTGYTF
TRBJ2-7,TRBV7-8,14,CASSFGGSSYEQYF
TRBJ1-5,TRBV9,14,CASSPAPGDQPQHF
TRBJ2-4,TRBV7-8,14,CASSTGTGGNIQYF
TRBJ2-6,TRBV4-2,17,CASSKLAGVSGANVLTF
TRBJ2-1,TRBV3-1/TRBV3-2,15,CASSRGSGMGNEQFF
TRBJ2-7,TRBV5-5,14,CASSVRRGLDEQYF
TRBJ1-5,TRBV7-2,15,CASSTGQGSNQPQHF
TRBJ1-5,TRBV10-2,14,CASRDTDQNQPQHF
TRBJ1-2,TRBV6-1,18,CASSDLVGRVGANYGYTF
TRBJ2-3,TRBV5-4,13,CASSLRRGDTQYF
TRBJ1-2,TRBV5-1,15,CASSSETQGFSGYTF
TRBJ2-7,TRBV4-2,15,CASSQAEGVGYEQYF
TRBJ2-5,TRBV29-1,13,CSVGDRGGETQYF
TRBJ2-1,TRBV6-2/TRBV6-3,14,CASSYDGLTNEQFF
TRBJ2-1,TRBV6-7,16,CASSVLAGSSYNEQFF
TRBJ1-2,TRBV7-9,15,CASSLPVVTNYGYTF
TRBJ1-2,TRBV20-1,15,CSASGQVLANYGYTF
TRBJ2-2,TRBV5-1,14,CASSWGQGTGELFF
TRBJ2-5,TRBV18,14,CASSLEQGGETQYF
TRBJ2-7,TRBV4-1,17,CASSQEVQGAFFYEQYF
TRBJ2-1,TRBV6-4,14,CASTYPGLDNEQFF
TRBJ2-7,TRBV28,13,CASSLDSSYEQYF